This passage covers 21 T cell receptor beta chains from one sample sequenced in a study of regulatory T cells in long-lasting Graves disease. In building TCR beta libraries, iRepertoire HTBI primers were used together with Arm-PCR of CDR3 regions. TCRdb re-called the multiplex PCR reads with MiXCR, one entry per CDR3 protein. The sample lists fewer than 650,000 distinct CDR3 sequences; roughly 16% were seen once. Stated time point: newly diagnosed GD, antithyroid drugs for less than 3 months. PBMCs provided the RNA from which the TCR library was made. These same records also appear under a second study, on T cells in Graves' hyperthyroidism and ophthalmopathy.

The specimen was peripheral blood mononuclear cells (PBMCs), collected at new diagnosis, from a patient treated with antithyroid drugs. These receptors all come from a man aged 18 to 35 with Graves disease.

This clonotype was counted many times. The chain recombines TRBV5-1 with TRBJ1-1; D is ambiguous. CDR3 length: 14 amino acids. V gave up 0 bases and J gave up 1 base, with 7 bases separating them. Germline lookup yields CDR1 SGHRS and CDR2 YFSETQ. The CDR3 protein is CASSLVPGNTEAFF. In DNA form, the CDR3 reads TGCGCCAGCAGCTTGGTGCCAGGGAACACTGAAGCTTTCTTT.

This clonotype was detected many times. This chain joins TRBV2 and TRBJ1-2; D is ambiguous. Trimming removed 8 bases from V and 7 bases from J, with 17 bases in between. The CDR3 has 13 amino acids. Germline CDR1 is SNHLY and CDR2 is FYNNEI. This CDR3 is CASLPDGGLGYTF. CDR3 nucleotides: TGTGCCAGCCTTCCGGACGGAGGACTTGGCTACACCTTC.

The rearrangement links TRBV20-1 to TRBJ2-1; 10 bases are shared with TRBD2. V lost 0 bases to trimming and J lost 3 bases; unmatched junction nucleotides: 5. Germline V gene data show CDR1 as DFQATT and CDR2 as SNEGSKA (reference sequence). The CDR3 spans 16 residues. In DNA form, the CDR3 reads TGCAGTGCTAGAGATCTGTTAGCGGGAGGCTACAATGAGCAGTTCTTC. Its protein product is CSARDLLAGGYNEQFF.

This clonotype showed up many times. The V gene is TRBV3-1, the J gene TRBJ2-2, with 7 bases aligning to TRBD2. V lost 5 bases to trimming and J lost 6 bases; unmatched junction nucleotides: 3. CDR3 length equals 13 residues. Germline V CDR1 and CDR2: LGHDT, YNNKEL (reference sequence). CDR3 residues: CASSGGVPGELFF. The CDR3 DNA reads TGTGCCAGCAGCGGGGGGGTCCCCGGGGAGCTGTTTTTT. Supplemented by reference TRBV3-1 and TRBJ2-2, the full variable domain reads DTAVSQTPKYLVTQMGNDKSIKCEQNLGHDTMYWYKQDSKKFLKIMFSYNNKELIINETVPNRFSPKSPDKAHLNLHINSLELGDSAVYFCASSGGVPGELFFGEGSRLTVL.

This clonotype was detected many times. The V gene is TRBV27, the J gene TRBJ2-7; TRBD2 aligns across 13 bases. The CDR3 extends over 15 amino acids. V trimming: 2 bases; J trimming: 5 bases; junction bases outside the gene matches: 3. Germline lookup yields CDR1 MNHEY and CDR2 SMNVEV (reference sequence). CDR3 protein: CASSLRLAGGHEQYF. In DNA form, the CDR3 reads TGTGCCAGCAGTTTAAGACTAGCGGGAGGCCACGAGCAGTACTTC.

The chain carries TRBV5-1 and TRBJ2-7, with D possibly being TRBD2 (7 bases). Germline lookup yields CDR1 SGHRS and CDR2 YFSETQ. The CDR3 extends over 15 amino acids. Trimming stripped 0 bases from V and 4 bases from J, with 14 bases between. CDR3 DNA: TGCGCCAGCAGCTTGGGGACGGGGGGCCTATACGAGCAGTACTTC. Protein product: CASSLGTGGLYEQYF.

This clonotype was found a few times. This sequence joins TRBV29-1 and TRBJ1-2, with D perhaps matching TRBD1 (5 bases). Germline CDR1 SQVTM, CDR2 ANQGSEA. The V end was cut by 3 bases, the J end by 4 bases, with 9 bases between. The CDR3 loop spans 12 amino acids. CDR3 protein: CSVDSQGYGYTF. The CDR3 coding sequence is TGCAGCGTTGACTCCCAGGGCTATGGCTACACCTTC.

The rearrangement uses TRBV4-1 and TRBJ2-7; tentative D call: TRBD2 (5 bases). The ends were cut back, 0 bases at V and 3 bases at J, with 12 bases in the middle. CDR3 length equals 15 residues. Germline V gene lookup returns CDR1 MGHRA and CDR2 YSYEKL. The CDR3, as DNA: TGCGCCAGCAGCCAAGACGAGGGTTTCGGCTACGAGCAGTACTTC. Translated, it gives CASSQDEGFGYEQYF.

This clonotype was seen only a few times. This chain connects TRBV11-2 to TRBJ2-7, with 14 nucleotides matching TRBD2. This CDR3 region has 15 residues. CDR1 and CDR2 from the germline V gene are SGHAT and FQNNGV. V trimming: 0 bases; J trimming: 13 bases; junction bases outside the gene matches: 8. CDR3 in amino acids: CASSLEPGTSGSKYF. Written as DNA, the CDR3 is TGTGCCAGCAGCTTAGAGCCCGGGACTAGCGGGAGTAAATACTTC.

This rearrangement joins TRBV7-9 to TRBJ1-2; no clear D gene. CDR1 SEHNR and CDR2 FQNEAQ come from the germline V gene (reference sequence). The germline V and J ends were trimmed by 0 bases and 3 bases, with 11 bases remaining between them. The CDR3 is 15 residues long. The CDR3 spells CASSLAGMGYYGYTF. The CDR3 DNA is TGTGCCAGCAGCTTAGCAGGGATGGGCTACTATGGCTACACCTTC.

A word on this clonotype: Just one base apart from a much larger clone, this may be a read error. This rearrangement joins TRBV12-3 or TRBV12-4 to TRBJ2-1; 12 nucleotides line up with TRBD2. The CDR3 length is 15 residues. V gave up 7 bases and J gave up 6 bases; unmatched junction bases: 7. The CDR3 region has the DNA TGTGCCAGCAACTCTCTAGCGGGAGGGCCCAATGAGCAGTTCTTC. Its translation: CASNSLAGGPNEQFF.

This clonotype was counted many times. This chain's CDR3 is CASSSTITQYF. CDR3 sequence (DNA): TGTGCCAGCAGCTCCACAATCACCCAGTACTTC. The rearrangement uses TRBV11-2 and TRBJ2-5; D is undetermined. The CDR3 spans 11 residues. CDR1 is SGHAT and CDR2 is FQNNGV in the germline V gene. Trimming took 4 bases from V and 8 from J, leaving 8 bases between them.

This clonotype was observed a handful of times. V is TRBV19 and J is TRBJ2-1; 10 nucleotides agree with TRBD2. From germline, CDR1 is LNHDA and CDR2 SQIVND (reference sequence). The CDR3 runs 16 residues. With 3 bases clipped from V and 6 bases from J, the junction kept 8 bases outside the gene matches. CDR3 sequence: CASSITSGKGFNEQFF. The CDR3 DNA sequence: TGTGCCAGTAGTATTACTAGCGGGAAGGGATTCAATGAGCAGTTCTTC.

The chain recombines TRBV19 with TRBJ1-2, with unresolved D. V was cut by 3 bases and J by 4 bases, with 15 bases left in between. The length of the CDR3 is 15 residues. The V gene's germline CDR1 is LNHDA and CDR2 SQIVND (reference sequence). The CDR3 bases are TGTGCCAGTAGTATTGTGTCCCATCGCGGCTATGGCTACACCTTC. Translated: CASSIVSHRGYGYTF.

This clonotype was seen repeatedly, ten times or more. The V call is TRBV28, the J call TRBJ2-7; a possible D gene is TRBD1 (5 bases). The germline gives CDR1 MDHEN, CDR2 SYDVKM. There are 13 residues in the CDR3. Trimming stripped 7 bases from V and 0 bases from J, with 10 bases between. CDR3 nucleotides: TGTGCCAGCAAGGTGACAGTCTCCTACGAGCAGTACTTC. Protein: CASKVTVSYEQYF.

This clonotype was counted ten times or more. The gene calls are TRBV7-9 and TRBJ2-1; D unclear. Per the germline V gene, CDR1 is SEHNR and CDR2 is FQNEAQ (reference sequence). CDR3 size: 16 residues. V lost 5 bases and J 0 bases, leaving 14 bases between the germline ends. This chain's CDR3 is CASSPFWLGSYNEQFF. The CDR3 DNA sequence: TGTGCCAGCAGCCCCTTCTGGTTGGGCTCCTACAATGAGCAGTTCTTC.

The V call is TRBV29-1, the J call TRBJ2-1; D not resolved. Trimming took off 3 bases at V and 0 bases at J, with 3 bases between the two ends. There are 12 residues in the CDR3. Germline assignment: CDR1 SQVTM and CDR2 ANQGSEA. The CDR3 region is CSVDSSYNEQFF. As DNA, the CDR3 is TGCAGCGTTGACAGCTCCTACAATGAGCAGTTCTTC.

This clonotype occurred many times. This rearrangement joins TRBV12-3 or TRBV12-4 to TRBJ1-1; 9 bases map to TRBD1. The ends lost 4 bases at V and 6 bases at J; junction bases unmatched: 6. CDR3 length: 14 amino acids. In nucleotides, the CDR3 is TGTGCCAGCAGTTACGGGACAGGGAGCGCTGAAGCTTTCTTT. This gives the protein CASSYGTGSAEAFF.

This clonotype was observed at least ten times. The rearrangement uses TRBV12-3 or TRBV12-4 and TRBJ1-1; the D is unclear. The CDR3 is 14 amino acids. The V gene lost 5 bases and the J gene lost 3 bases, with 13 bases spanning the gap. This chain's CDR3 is CASSPARRDTEAFF. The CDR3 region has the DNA TGTGCCAGCAGTCCCGCGCGACGGGACACTGAAGCTTTCTTT.

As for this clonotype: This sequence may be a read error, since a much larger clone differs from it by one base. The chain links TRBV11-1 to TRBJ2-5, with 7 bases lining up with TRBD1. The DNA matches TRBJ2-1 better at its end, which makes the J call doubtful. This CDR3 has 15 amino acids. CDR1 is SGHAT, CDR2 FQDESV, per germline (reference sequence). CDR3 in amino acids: CASSLERDSHNEQFF. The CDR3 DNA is TGTGCCAGCAGCTTAGAGAGGGACAGCCACAATGAGCAGTTCTTC.

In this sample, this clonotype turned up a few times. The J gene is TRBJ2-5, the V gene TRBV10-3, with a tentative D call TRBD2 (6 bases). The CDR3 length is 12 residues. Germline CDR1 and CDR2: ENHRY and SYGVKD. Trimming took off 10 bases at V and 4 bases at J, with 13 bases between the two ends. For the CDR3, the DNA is TGTGCCACCATGGGGGGAGGAGAGACCCAGTACTTC. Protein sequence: CATMGGGETQYF.